This TCR beta chain was observed in a study of identical twins. Study-level findings and limits: Out-of-frame alpha sequences that twins shared showed excess low generation probability. Abundant beta clonotypes from cord blood had fewer insertions, unlike memory repertoires, which showed none.

Every donor was a healthy Caucasian. TCRdb used MiXCR to reprocess the 5' RACE reads, holding one entry per CDR3 protein. The sample shows 350,000 to 450,000 distinct CDR3 sequences, roughly 20% of them seen only once. V lost 0 bases and J 0 bases, leaving 7 bases between the germline ends. Germline CDR1 reads SGHRS; CDR2 reads YFSETQ. There are 15 residues in the CDR3. This clonotype was detected a few times. Its antigen is currently unknown. The sequence was collected from a man aged 50 to 60 in good health. V gene TRBV5-1 combines with J gene TRBJ1-3; TRBD1 might be the D (6 bases). The source material was naive T cells sorted from blood. DNA for the CDR3: TGCGCCAGCAGCTTGGGACAGGTCTCTGGAAACACCATATATTTT. The encoded protein is CASSLGQVSGNTIYF. Using reference TRBV5-1 and TRBJ1-3 for the parts outside the CDR3, the full variable domain is KAGVTQTPRYLIKTRGQQVTLSCSPISGHRSVSWYQQTPGQGLQFLFEYFSETQRNKGNFPGRFSGRQFSNSRSEMNVSTLELGDSALYLCASSLGQVSGNTIYFGEGSWLTVV.